A single sample gave rise to the 7 T cell receptor beta chains below, sequenced in a study of blood T cell repertoires in COVID-19. The repertoire was sequenced with immunoSEQ multiplex PCR; TCRdb's copy has only in-frame clones and lacks some. The profile shows under 200,000 clones, 70% to 90% of them singletons. The sample comprised peripheral blood. Receptors originate from a man in his fifties with active or convalescent COVID-19.

The chain uses TRBV18 and TRBJ1-6, with D perhaps matching TRBD1 (6 bases). CDR3 length: 15 amino acids. CDR1 and CDR2 from the germline V gene are KGHSH and LQKENI. With 4 bases removed from V and 7 bases from J, the gap between germline ends came to 14 bases. The CDR3 protein is CASSLQGEGNSPLHF. In nucleotides, the CDR3 is TGTGCCAGCTCACTACAGGGAGAGGGCAATTCACCCCTCCACTTT.

The chain has TRBV7-9 and TRBJ1-2; 8 bases match TRBD1. Germline CDR1 and CDR2: SEHNR and FQNEAQ (reference sequence). The CDR3 length is 15 residues. J was trimmed by 5 bases and V by 5 bases; bases with no gene match: 10. In DNA, the CDR3 is TGTGCCAGCAGCGCCGCCGGGACAGGCTTTTATGGCTACACCTTC. This translates into CASSAAGTGFYGYTF.

The chain is built from TRBV15 and TRBJ2-1; TRBD1 matches 7 bases. CDR3 length: 13 residues. Germline V lookup: CDR1 LNHNV, CDR2 YYDKDF (reference sequence). V was clipped by 2 bases and J by 9 bases; unmatched bases: 4. The CDR3 DNA reads as TGTGCCACCAGCAGAAACAGGGGTGGTGAGCAGTTCTTC. This codes for CATSRNRGGEQFF. Based on the CDR3 plus reference TRBV15 and TRBJ2-1, the full variable domain is DAMVIQNPRYQVTQFGKPVTLSCSQTLNHNVMYWYQQKSSQAPKLLFHYYDKDFNNEADTPDNFQSRRPNTSFCFLDIRSPGLGDTAMYLCATSRNRGGEQFFGPGTRLTVL.

In its sample, this clone was seen once. The chain carries TRBV2 and TRBJ1-2; TRBD1 matches at 7 bases. Per the germline V gene, CDR1 is SNHLY and CDR2 is FYNNEI. The CDR3 runs to 12 residues. V shed 6 bases, J shed 6 bases, and the junction held 4 bases outside the gene matches. As DNA, the CDR3 is TGTGCCAGCAGCCTCGGACAGGATGGCTACACCTTC. Protein: CASSLGQDGYTF. The whole variable domain, remainder taken from reference TRBV2 and TRBJ1-2, is EPEVTQTPSHQVTQMGQEVILRCVPISNHLYFYWYRQILGQKVEFLVSFYNNEISEKSEIFDDQFSVERPDGSNFTLKIRSTKLEDSAMYFCASSLGQDGYTFGSGTRLTVV.

This rearrangement joins TRBV14 to TRBJ1-1; D is undetermined. CDR1 is SGHDN and CDR2 is FVKESK in the germline V gene. Trimming pared 0 bases from V and 11 bases from J, leaving 13 bases between. The CDR3 extends over 13 amino acids. In DNA form, the CDR3 reads TGTGCCAGCAGCCAAGAGAGGGCCGGAGGGGCTTTCTTT. Translating it yields CASSQERAGGAFF.

V and J are TRBV27 and TRBJ2-2; possible D gene TRBD2, 6 bases. V was cut by 6 bases and J by 4 bases, with 15 bases left in between. The CDR3 has 15 amino acids. The V gene's germline CDR1 is MNHEY and CDR2 SMNVEV (reference sequence). Here the CDR3 DNA reads TGTGCCAGCAGCTCCCAGTGGAGGGGCACCGGGGAGCTGTTTTTT. This translates into CASSSQWRGTGELFF.

The chain combines TRBV18 with TRBJ1-5; D gene unclear. This CDR3 comprises 14 residues. CDR1 KGHSH and CDR2 LQKENI come from the germline V gene. V was cut by 3 bases and J by 0 bases, with 6 bases left in between. The CDR3 region has the DNA TGTGCCAGCTCACCCCAGAATAGCAATCAGCCCCAGCATTTT. It specifies CASSPQNSNQPQHF.